This T cell receptor (beta chain) appears in the sequencing data of a study of beta chain features in type 1 diabetes. J gave up 1 base and V 4 bases, and 12 bases lay outside the gene matches. The CDR3 length is 18 residues. The V gene's germline CDR1 is LGHNA and CDR2 YNFKEQ. Regarding the study as a whole: Any PCR bias toward short templates would affect both groups alike.

Concerning this clone: Its specificity is not known.

A single heparinised blood sample, averaging about 120 mL, was obtained per donor. Purities in excess of 95% were seen in all sorted populations. Reverse transcription of all isolated RNA meant that expressed TCRB transcripts were sequenced. Generated by immunoSEQ multiplex PCR, the TCRdb table keeps only in-frame clones and is missing some. Here the sample spans some 150,000 clones, roughly 48% being singletons. The receptor was isolated from a man aged 18 to 30 in good health. The V gene is TRBV4-2, the J gene TRBJ2-3; TRBD2 matches 9 bases. Sequencing was performed on Tregs from blood. The chain's CDR3 is CASSLRGRALHGTDTQYF. DNA of the CDR3: TGTGCCAGCAGCCTTCGCGGGAGGGCCCTCCACGGCACAGATACGCAGTATTTT.